The T cell receptor (beta chain) under discussion was sequenced for a study of blood T cell repertoires in COVID-19 (dated by TCRdb to 2020 to 2022). Some background on the complete study: Samples from collaborators originated in the United States, Italy and Spain and spanned both the acute and convalescent phases of COVID-19. The material from the prospective study consisted of cDNA or gDNA derived from T cells, B-cell-depleted T cells, or PBMCs. Subjects who had been exposed to COVID-19, were actively infected with it, or had recovered from it provided the deeply sampled blood TCRbeta repertoires that made up the dataset. The repertoires were made available in a free public database intended to serve as a resource for research on the immune response to SARS-CoV-2. Samples were obtained from the ongoing ImmuneRACE study (first 160 participants) and from about 1,300 subjects provided by 6 global collaborators. A de-identified subject ID, COVID-19 status, age in years and sex were almost always included in the sample metadata. Where HLA class I and class II types were available, the types were taken from metadata supplied by the sample provider, not from assay-based typing. Findings and caveats that apply to the study as a whole: The quantity of clinical and demographic metadata differed by source and by participant and was supplied without curation.

Another Seattle source contributed samples from volunteer blood donors who had recovered from COVID-19. Each collaborating institution followed its own protocols to collect whole blood in K2EDTA tubes. For TCRbeta analysis, collaborators shipped samples as frozen whole blood, isolated PBMCs, or DNA extracted from either of those sample types. TCRbeta CDR3 regions were amplified from genomic DNA using the immunoSEQ Assay, a bias-controlled multiplex PCR. The study's own analysis went as follows. The number of nucleated cells in each sample was estimated from the amplification of reference gene primers within the assay. Sequence reads were collapsed and filtered to measure the absolute abundance of every unique TCRbeta CDR3 rearrangement. For each sample, productive Simpson clonality was calculated by taking the square root of Simpson's diversity index across productive rearrangements. TCRdb obtained this table from immuneACCESS and retained in-frame rearrangements with V and J assigned. These tables miss some clones; where compared with another copy, unresolved V genes account for less than half of the shortfall, and the remainder is unexplained. The V and J calls and clone size were taken over from that table, and D and trimming were inferred from the DNA. This sample lists some 210,000 clones; roughly 89% were detected once. Under 7.5% of the sample belongs to the ten largest clones.

As for this clone: This clone's antigen is unknown. Base qualities were left out, and no much larger clone turns up one base away.

Material for sequencing was peripheral blood. The clonotype originates from a man aged 55 to 70 who had recovered from COVID-19.

The CDR3 amino acid sequence is: CASNRGQSYNEQFF. The bases read TGTGCCAGCAACAGGGGACAGTCATACAATGAGCAGTTCTTC. The V and J genes are TRBV6-5 and TRBJ2-1, with TRBD1 matching 7 junction bases. From cysteine to phenylalanine, the CDR3 is 14 amino acids long. Only the CDR3 region is kept as DNA, spanning 42 bases read in frame from base 1. At the junction V is shortened by 7 bases and J by 4 bases; bases outside the gene matches: 7. According to the germline V gene, CDR1 reads MNHEY and CDR2 reads SVGAGI.